This TCR beta chain emerged from a study of radiation and T cells in renal cell carcinoma. Study as a whole: Nephrectomy followed 15 Gy stereotactic body radiation by 4 weeks. Study results and limitations: No pretreatment tumor biopsies were available for baseline clonotypes.

Regarding this clone: Antigen specificity is unknown.

This table comes from immunoSEQ multiplex PCR, and its TCRdb copy is limited to in-frame clones, with some not included. The sample carries 130,000 to 150,000 clones, around nine tenths recorded once. Time point given: baseline pretreatment blood. Treatment given: 15 Gy SBRT to primary tumor, nephrectomy 4 weeks later. Trimming pared 5 bases from V and 2 bases from J, leaving 21 bases between. Germline CDR1 and CDR2: SEHNR and FQNEAQ (reference sequence). CDR3 length: 17 amino acids. The genes are TRBV7-9 and TRBJ1-1; the D is unclear. The sample consisted of blood, taken from a patient whose treatment included radiotherapy and nephrectomy. The TCR comes from a woman aged 45 to 65 with renal cell carcinoma. The CDR3, as DNA: TGTGCCAGCAGCCCGAAAACAACAGACATCTATAACACTGAAGCTTTCTTT. The encoded protein is CASSPKTTDIYNTEAFF.